This TCR beta chain was captured by sequencing in a study of identical twins. CDR3 length: 15 residues. Germline assignment: CDR1 SGDLS and CDR2 YYNGEE. V was trimmed by 2 bases and J by 7 bases, leaving 16 bases between them. TCRdb re-derived calls from the 5' RACE reads in MiXCR, one entry per CDR3 protein. The sample records some 790,000 distinct CDR3 sequences, roughly 18% being singletons. This sample also appeared in a second study, on T cells expressing NK-cell markers. That paper states: These clonotypes, the leaders elsewhere, also led the CD3+CD56-NKG2C+ fraction in a handful of donors.

The receptor comes from a woman aged 18-29 years in good health. Sequencing was done on a sample of PBMCs. The V and J genes are TRBV9 and TRBJ2-1; TRBD2 might be the D (5 bases). The CDR3 loop reads CASSVSGSRRNEQFF. The CDR3 region has the DNA TGTGCCAGCAGCGTGTCTGGGAGTCGGAGGAATGAGCAGTTCTTC. The variable domain in full, completed from reference TRBV9 and TRBJ2-1, reads DSGVTQTPKHLITATGQRVTLRCSPRSGDLSVYWYQQSLDQGLQFLIQYYNGEERAKGNILERFSAQQFPDLHSELNLSSLELGDSALYFCASSVSGSRRNEQFFGPGTRLTVL.